The 16 T cell receptor beta chains given below trace back to one sample, sequenced in a study of blood T cell repertoires in COVID-19. Method: immunoSEQ multiplex PCR; TCRdb's copy keeps in-frame clones and lacks some. This table holds approximately 140,000 clones, around 89% found once. The sequencing input was peripheral blood. The receptors were sampled from a man between 65 and 85 years old with active COVID-19.

The chain has TRBV7-2 and TRBJ2-6; D remains unclear. The germline V gene encodes CDR1 SGHTA and CDR2 FQGNSA. CDR3 length equals 17 residues. V was trimmed by 5 bases and J by 5 bases, leaving 19 bases between them. CDR3 sequence reads: CASSAGERQSRANVLTF. The CDR3 bases are TGTGCCAGCAGCGCCGGCGAACGACAAAGTCGGGCCAACGTCCTGACTTTC.

The rearrangement joins TRBV7-9 to TRBJ2-1, with TRBD1 matching 9 bases. V lost 5 bases to trimming and J lost 7 bases; unmatched junction nucleotides: 6. Germline V CDR1 and CDR2: SEHNR, FQNEAQ (reference sequence). CDR3 size: 14 residues. The CDR3 nucleotides are TGTGCCAGCAGCACGTCCGGGACAGGGAATGAGCAGTTCTTC. Translating gives CASSTSGTGNEQFF.

The CDR3 is CASSSQGGSSYNEQFF. In nucleotides, the CDR3 is TGCGCCAGCAGCTCCCAGGGCGGGAGCTCCTACAATGAGCAGTTCTTC. This chain connects TRBV5-1 to TRBJ2-1, with 7 bases that match TRBD2. The CDR3 extends over 16 amino acids. V shed 3 bases, J shed 0 bases, and the junction held 6 bases outside the gene matches. Germline V lookup: CDR1 SGHRS, CDR2 YFSETQ.

The chain employs TRBV6-5 and TRBJ2-5, with D maybe TRBD1 (5 bases). V lost 2 bases, J lost 5 bases, and 15 bases lay in between. Germline lookup yields CDR1 MNHEY and CDR2 SVGAGI. This CDR3 comprises 15 residues. CDR3 sequence (DNA): TGTGCCAGCAGTTACGGACACCCCTCGCGGGAGACCCAGTACTTC. Translated, it gives CASSYGHPSRETQYF.

This clone occurred once. The chain employs TRBV5-1 and TRBJ2-1, with TRBD1 identical over 7 bases. Germline assignment: CDR1 SGHRS and CDR2 YFSETQ. There are 17 residues in the CDR3. The J segment lost 0 bases and the V segment lost 6 bases, leaving 12 bases of the junction unmatched. The CDR3 loop is CASKGGSQLSSYNEQFF. The DNA for the CDR3 is TGCGCCAGCAAAGGGGGCTCACAGCTTAGCTCCTACAATGAGCAGTTCTTC.

The V gene is TRBV7-6, the J gene TRBJ2-3; TRBD1 aligns across 8 bases. V lost 5 bases and J lost 1; bases outside the gene matches: 2. The CDR3 is 14 residues long. Germline V gene sequence: CDR1 SGHVS, CDR2 FNYEAQ. This CDR3 reads CASSPDRGTDTQYF. The CDR3 coding sequence is TGTGCCAGCAGCCCGGACAGGGGCACAGATACGCAGTATTTT. The whole variable domain, filled in from reference TRBV7-6 and TRBJ2-3, reads GAGVSQSPRYKVTKRGQDVALRCDPISGHVSLYWYRQALGQGPEFLTYFNYEAQQDKSGLPNDRFSAERPEGSISTLTIQRTEQRDSAMYRCASSPDRGTDTQYFGPGTRLTVL.

The CDR3 loop reads CASRRYPGQGAEQYF. Here the CDR3 DNA reads TGTGCCAGCAGGCGGTACCCGGGACAGGGGGCCGAGCAGTACTTC. The chain has TRBV28 and TRBJ2-7; 12 bases line up with TRBD1. The CDR3 totals 15 residues. J gave up 6 bases and V 6 bases, and 9 bases lay outside the gene matches. In germline, CDR1 is MDHEN, CDR2 SYDVKM. Together with reference TRBV28 and TRBJ2-7, the CDR3 gives the full variable domain: DVKVTQSSRYLVKRTGEKVFLECVQDMDHENMFWYRQDPGLGLRLIYFSYDVKMKEKGDIPEGYSVSREKKERFSLILESASTNQTSMYLCASRRYPGQGAEQYFGPGTRLTVT.

The chain is built from TRBV24-1 and TRBJ2-1; 15 nucleotides match TRBD2. J was trimmed by 6 bases and V by 10 bases; bases with no gene match: 15. Looked up from germline, CDR1 is KGHDR and CDR2 is SFDVKD. The CDR3 covers 18 residues. CDR3 amino acids: CATSQGLAGGGGVNEQFF. The CDR3 DNA follows: TGTGCCACTTCCCAGGGACTAGCGGGAGGAGGCGGCGTCAATGAGCAGTTCTTC.

The chain links TRBV28 to TRBJ1-1, with a possible D match to TRBD1 (5 bases). The CDR3 has 15 amino acids. Looked up from germline, CDR1 is MDHEN and CDR2 is SYDVKM. V lost 6 bases to trimming and J lost 0 bases, with 14 bases between them. This chain's CDR3 is CASSIWGRVNTEAFF. The CDR3 region has the DNA TGTGCCAGCAGCATATGGGGCAGGGTGAACACTGAAGCTTTCTTT. Looking up the rest from reference TRBV28 and TRBJ1-1 gives the full variable domain: DVKVTQSSRYLVKRTGEKVFLECVQDMDHENMFWYRQDPGLGLRLIYFSYDVKMKEKGDIPEGYSVSREKKERFSLILESASTNQTSMYLCASSIWGRVNTEAFFGQGTRLTVV.

CDR3 protein: CASSFTGGPNYGYTF. The CDR3 DNA follows: TGTGCCAGCAGCTTCACAGGGGGTCCCAACTATGGCTACACCTTC. This rearrangement joins TRBV7-2 to TRBJ1-2; 8 bases fit TRBD1. The CDR3 consists of 15 residues. The germline V gene encodes CDR1 SGHTA and CDR2 FQGNSA. V shed 3 bases, J shed 2 bases, and the junction held 5 bases outside the gene matches.

The rearrangement uses TRBV28 and TRBJ1-2; TRBD1 matches 7 bases. The length of the CDR3 is 15 residues. With 3 bases clipped from V and 2 bases from J, the junction kept 6 bases outside the gene matches. Per the germline V gene, CDR1 is MDHEN and CDR2 is SYDVKM. CDR3 region: CASSFPQGINYGYTF. DNA for the CDR3: TGTGCCAGCAGTTTCCCACAGGGGATCAACTATGGCTACACCTTC.

The genes are TRBV7-2 and TRBJ2-7, with D tentatively TRBD2 (6 bases). This CDR3 comprises 14 residues. Looked up from germline, CDR1 is SGHTA and CDR2 is FQGNSA. V lost 5 bases, J lost 6 bases, and 17 bases lay in between. The CDR3 sequence is CASSPSYGGGEQYF. CDR3 nucleotide sequence: TGTGCCAGCAGCCCCTCTTATGGGGGAGGCGAGCAGTACTTC.

The genes are TRBV5-5 and TRBJ2-7; 10 bases are a match to TRBD1. V dropped 1 base and J dropped 5; count of bases not matched to a gene: 3. The CDR3 covers 14 residues. The germline V gene encodes CDR1 SGHKS and CDR2 YYEKEE (reference sequence). The CDR3 is CASSLKDRGNEQYF. In DNA form, the CDR3 reads TGTGCCAGCAGCTTGAAGGACAGGGGGAACGAGCAGTACTTC.

The V call is TRBV30, the J call TRBJ1-2, with D tentatively TRBD1 (5 bases). Germline CDR1 and CDR2: GTSNPN and SVGIG (reference sequence). Trimming took 0 bases from V and 8 from J, leaving 16 bases between them. This CDR3 is built from 14 residues. The CDR3 protein is CAWSVWGETSGYTF. CDR3 DNA: TGTGCCTGGAGTGTATGGGGCGAAACGTCCGGCTACACCTTC. The whole variable domain, filled in from reference TRBV30 and TRBJ1-2, reads SQTIHQWPATLVQPVGSPLSLECTVEGTSNPNLYWYRQAAGRGLQLLFYSVGIGQISSEVPQNLSASRPQDRQFILSSKKLLLSDSGFYLCAWSVWGETSGYTFGSGTRLTVV.

CDR3 sequence (DNA): TGTGCCAGCAGTTTGCCGGGAGGGCCCGTGGATGAGCAGTTCTTC. Amino acids: CASSLPGGPVDEQFF. V and J are TRBV27 and TRBJ2-1, with 8 bases matching TRBD2. V gave up 3 bases and J gave up 8 bases; unmatched junction bases: 9. The germline CDR1 and CDR2 sequences are MNHEY and SMNVEV (reference sequence). CDR3 length: 15 residues.

The chain has TRBV7-2 and TRBJ2-3; D possibly corresponds to TRBD2 (5 bases). The CDR3 runs 15 residues. V lost 0 bases, J lost 5 bases, and 12 bases lay in between. Germline V lookup: CDR1 SGHTA, CDR2 FQGNSA. CDR3 nucleotides: TGTGCCAGCAGCTTAGCTCTTCTAGCAGAAGATACGCAGTATTTT. This codes for CASSLALLAEDTQYF.